Presented here are 27 T cell receptor beta chains from one specimen sequenced in a study of blood T cells in healthy people across ages. The use of a sample-barcoded 5' primer and a J-beta primer mix characterized a second PCR of roughly 6 to 11 cycles. TCRdb independently ran MiXCR on the 5' RACE reads; one entry per CDR3 protein. The sample records approximately 600,000 distinct CDR3 sequences, under 65% being singletons. The specimen sequenced was blood. The receptors stem from a man aged 55 to 70 in good health.

This clonotype was found a few times. The chain is built from TRBV29-1 and TRBJ2-5; D gene uncertain. V was pared by 1 base and J by 7 bases, with 10 bases between. The CDR3 has 12 amino acids. Germline V lookup: CDR1 SQVTM, CDR2 ANQGSEA. The CDR3 reads CSVEGQPATQYF. CDR3 bases: TGCAGCGTTGAAGGTCAGCCGGCGACCCAGTACTTC.

The chain joins TRBV7-6 to TRBJ1-5; tentative D call: TRBD1 (6 bases). V lost 5 bases, J lost 8 bases, and 25 bases lay in between. CDR1 is SGHVS, CDR2 FNYEAQ, per germline. There are 17 residues in the CDR3. The chain's CDR3 is CASSPQPFTGTGKPQHF. The CDR3 DNA reads as TGTGCCAGCAGCCCTCAGCCGTTCACAGGGACCGGGAAGCCCCAGCATTTT. Full variable domain (rest looked up from reference TRBV7-6 and TRBJ1-5): GAGVSQSPRYKVTKRGQDVALRCDPISGHVSLYWYRQALGQGPEFLTYFNYEAQQDKSGLPNDRFSAERPEGSISTLTIQRTEQRDSAMYRCASSPQPFTGTGKPQHFGDGTRLSIL.

This sequence joins TRBV6-6 and TRBJ2-5, with TRBD2 matching 8 bases. Per the germline V gene, CDR1 is MNHNY and CDR2 is SVGAGI (reference sequence). CDR3 length: 15 residues. V lost 3 bases and J lost 4; bases outside the gene matches: 7. In nucleotides, the CDR3 is TGTGCCAGCAGTTATTCCGGCGGGGGGACAGAGACCCAGTACTTC. This codes for CASSYSGGGTETQYF.

This chain connects TRBV5-1 to TRBJ2-6; 7 nucleotides match TRBD1. This CDR3 has 13 residues. V was clipped by 7 bases and J by 3 bases; unmatched bases: 1. Germline V gene lookup returns CDR1 SGHRS and CDR2 YFSETQ. The CDR3 reads CASQGVGANVLTF. As DNA, the CDR3 is TGCGCCAGCCAGGGGGTTGGGGCCAACGTCCTGACTTTC.

The chain joins TRBV5-1 to TRBJ2-7; 11 bases align to TRBD2. The CDR3 runs to 15 residues. Trimming took 0 bases from V and 7 from J; bases not matched to a gene: 6. Germline CDR1 SGHRS, CDR2 YFSETQ. CDR3 residues: CASSLVAGGRNEQYF. DNA for the CDR3: TGCGCCAGCAGCTTGGTAGCGGGAGGGAGGAATGAGCAGTACTTC.

This chain connects TRBV7-2 to TRBJ2-1, with TRBD2 as a possible D gene (7 bases). Germline V gives CDR1 SGHTA, CDR2 FQGNSA. Deletions cut 0 bases from V and 4 bases from J, with 13 bases between. This CDR3 is built from 16 residues. The CDR3 sequence: CASSLAARGPYNEQFF. The CDR3 DNA is TGTGCCAGCAGCTTAGCGGCGCGGGGGCCTTACAATGAGCAGTTCTTC.

The chain couples TRBV12-3 or TRBV12-4 to TRBJ2-3; 7 positions agree with TRBD1. The V gene end was trimmed by 3 bases and the J gene end by 2 bases; junction bases not matched to a gene: 5. The CDR3 runs 15 residues. This CDR3 is CASSFGTASTDTQYF. CDR3 sequence (DNA): TGTGCCAGCAGTTTTGGGACAGCCTCCACAGATACGCAGTATTTT.

Worth noting for this clonotype: Mismatch with germline at one junction end may stem from a read error. The J gene is TRBJ2-7, the V gene TRBV7-2; unclear D gene. The CDR3 consists of 14 residues. The germline CDR1 and CDR2 sequences are SGHTA and FQGNSA. CDR3 sequence reads: CANSLLYSTYEQYF. CDR3 in DNA: TGTGCCAACAGCTTATTGTACAGCACCTACGAGCAGTACTTC.

The chain links TRBV11-2 to TRBJ2-1, with a tentative D call TRBD1 (5 bases). Germline V gene data show CDR1 as SGHAT and CDR2 as FQNNGV. The V end lost 5 bases, the J end lost 5 bases, and 19 bases lay between the germline ends. The CDR3 is 16 residues long. CDR3 residues: CASSPRGPAPDNEQFF. The CDR3 nucleotides are TGTGCCAGCAGCCCTAGGGGTCCAGCGCCTGACAATGAGCAGTTCTTC. The entire variable domain, with the rest obtained from reference TRBV11-2 and TRBJ2-1, is as follows: EAGVAQSPRYKIIEKRQSVAFWCNPISGHATLYWYQQILGQGPKLLIQFQNNGVVDDSQLPKDRFSAERLKGVDSTLKIQPAKLEDSAVYLCASSPRGPAPDNEQFFGPGTRLTVL.

The V and J genes are TRBV5-1 and TRBJ1-5; D possibly corresponds to TRBD1 (6 bases). Germline lookup yields CDR1 SGHRS and CDR2 YFSETQ. The CDR3 totals 15 residues. The V and J ends lost 4 bases and 3 bases respectively, with 14 bases between them. Here the CDR3 DNA reads TGCGCCAGCAGCCCACTTGGGGACACCAATCAGCCCCAGCATTTT. It translates to CASSPLGDTNQPQHF. Filled out from reference TRBV5-1 and TRBJ1-5, the complete variable domain reads KAGVTQTPRYLIKTRGQQVTLSCSPISGHRSVSWYQQTPGQGLQFLFEYFSETQRNKGNFPGRFSGRQFSNSRSEMNVSTLELGDSALYLCASSPLGDTNQPQHFGDGTRLSIL.

The chain combines TRBV3-1 with TRBJ2-5, with TRBD2 matching over 10 bases. In germline, CDR1 is LGHDT, CDR2 YNNKEL (reference sequence). The CDR3 length is 17 residues. V lost 0 bases, J lost 6 bases, and 10 bases stayed unmatched. CDR3 in DNA: TGTGCCAGCAGCCAAGAGAGGGCTAGCGGGGGTTTACAGACCCAGTACTTC. This sequence encodes CASSQERASGGLQTQYF.

The chain joins TRBV13 to TRBJ2-7, with TRBD2 identical over 7 bases. Losses at the gene ends were 6 bases for V and 3 bases for J; bases not matched to a gene: 11. Germline CDR1 and CDR2: PRHDT and FYEKMQ (reference sequence). The length of the CDR3 is 15 residues. The CDR3 loop is CASRRGASGDYEQYF. For the CDR3, the DNA is TGTGCCAGCAGGAGGGGAGCGAGCGGGGACTACGAGCAGTACTTC. Full variable domain (missing parts from reference TRBV13 and TRBJ2-7): AAGVIQSPRHLIKEKRETATLKCYPIPRHDTVYWYQQGPGQDPQFLISFYEKMQSDKGSIPDRFSAQQFSDYHSELNMSSLELGDSALYFCASRRGASGDYEQYFGPGTRLTVT.

This chain connects TRBV5-1 to TRBJ1-2, with D maybe TRBD1 (6 bases). Trimming cost V 4 bases and J 5 bases, with 12 bases left between them. Germline CDR1 is SGHRS and CDR2 is YFSETQ. This CDR3 has 13 amino acids. As DNA, the CDR3 is TGCGCCAGCAGCGCACAGGGAAGGTATGGCTACACCTTC. Its protein product is CASSAQGRYGYTF.

The V gene is TRBV28, the J gene TRBJ2-5; 15 nucleotides align to TRBD2. CDR3 size: 18 residues. CDR1 and CDR2 (germline): MDHEN, SYDVKM. V dropped 6 bases and J dropped 0; count of bases not matched to a gene: 8. This CDR3 is CASSTGLAGGRYQETQYF. Written as DNA, the CDR3 is TGTGCCAGCAGCACGGGACTAGCGGGGGGCCGGTACCAAGAGACCCAGTACTTC. Full variable domain (outside the CDR3, taken from reference TRBV28 and TRBJ2-5): DVKVTQSSRYLVKRTGEKVFLECVQDMDHENMFWYRQDPGLGLRLIYFSYDVKMKEKGDIPEGYSVSREKKERFSLILESASTNQTSMYLCASSTGLAGGRYQETQYFGPGTRLLVL.

The gene calls are TRBV12-3 or TRBV12-4 and TRBJ2-1; 9 nucleotides match TRBD2. CDR3 length: 15 residues. V was pared by 7 bases and J by 10 bases, with 14 bases of the junction left unmatched. The CDR3 DNA sequence: TGTGCCAGCAATCCTCAACCGGGACTAGCATCCGAGCAGTTCTTC. Residues: CASNPQPGLASEQFF.

This clonotype was observed a handful of times. The V call is TRBV12-3 or TRBV12-4, the J call TRBJ1-5, with 7 bases matching TRBD1. The CDR3 loop spans 14 amino acids. The V segment lost 5 bases and the J segment 7 bases; nucleotides outside the gene matches: 8. The CDR3 DNA is TGTGCCAGCAGTGACCGACAGGGCGAGCAGCCCCAGCATTTT. It encodes CASSDRQGEQPQHF.

This clonotype was observed a handful of times. The chain couples TRBV7-2 to TRBJ2-3, with 8 bases that match TRBD2. Germline trimming cut 4 bases from V and 2 bases from J; bases unmatched to any gene: 5. The germline CDR1 and CDR2 sequences are SGHTA and FQGNSA. This CDR3 has 15 amino acids. The CDR3 sequence: CASSSPGLVTDTQYF. CDR3 bases: TGTGCCAGCAGCTCGCCGGGACTAGTCACAGATACGCAGTATTTT.

The J gene is TRBJ2-3, the V gene TRBV12-3 or TRBV12-4; a weak D match, TRBD2 (5 bases). Deletions cut 6 bases from V and 6 bases from J, with 10 bases between. This CDR3 comprises 12 residues. In DNA form, the CDR3 reads TGTGCCAGCAGACTAGATTTCGATACGCAGTATTTT. Its translation is CASRLDFDTQYF.

The chain combines TRBV7-2 with TRBJ1-1; perhaps TRBD1 as D (5 bases). Germline CDR1 reads SGHTA; CDR2 reads FQGNSA. The CDR3 consists of 16 residues. The ends were cut back, 0 bases at V and 4 bases at J, with 15 bases in the middle. The chain's CDR3 is CASSLALQEGITEAFF. The CDR3 coding sequence is TGTGCCAGCAGCTTAGCATTACAGGAGGGGATCACTGAAGCTTTCTTT.

The chain employs TRBV5-1 and TRBJ1-1; TRBD1 agrees at 10 bases. The V segment lost 4 bases and the J segment 0 bases; nucleotides outside the gene matches: 3. The CDR3 has 15 amino acids. Germline CDR1 is SGHRS and CDR2 is YFSETQ. CDR3 sequence reads: CASSLGTGVNTEAFF. CDR3 sequence (DNA): TGCGCCAGCAGCCTGGGGACAGGGGTGAACACTGAAGCTTTCTTT. Based on the CDR3 plus reference TRBV5-1 and TRBJ1-1, the full variable domain is KAGVTQTPRYLIKTRGQQVTLSCSPISGHRSVSWYQQTPGQGLQFLFEYFSETQRNKGNFPGRFSGRQFSNSRSEMNVSTLELGDSALYLCASSLGTGVNTEAFFGQGTRLTVV.

The rearrangement uses TRBV7-2 and TRBJ2-7; D may correspond to TRBD1 or TRBD2 (6 bases each). The V gene lost 5 bases and the J gene lost 3 bases, with 17 bases spanning the gap. Germline CDR1 reads SGHTA; CDR2 reads FQGNSA. This CDR3 region has 15 residues. The CDR3 sequence: CASSQPGALVYEQYF. Written as DNA, the CDR3 is TGTGCCAGCAGCCAACCGGGGGCACTAGTCTACGAGCAGTACTTC.

The V call is TRBV2, the J call TRBJ2-5; 8 bases line up with TRBD1. The DNA end is more similar to TRBJ2-7, so the J call may be wrong. The CDR3 contains 15 residues. Germline-derived CDR1 and CDR2 are SNHLY and FYNNEI. The CDR3 DNA is TGTGCCAGCAGTGAAGGGCAGGGGGCTTTTTACGAGCAGTACTTC. Translated, it gives CASSEGQGAFYEQYF.

The chain joins TRBV9 to TRBJ1-2; D might be TRBD1 (6 bases). Germline V gene data show CDR1 as SGDLS and CDR2 as YYNGEE. This CDR3 spans 17 amino acids. Trimming left V 3 bases short and J 0 bases short, with 18 bases between. Here the CDR3 DNA reads TGTGCCAGCAGCGGGGGGGCTCAGAGGATCCCTAACTATGGCTACACCTTC. Translating it yields CASSGGAQRIPNYGYTF.

This chain connects TRBV20-1 to TRBJ2-1, with D perhaps TRBD1 (5 bases). This CDR3 is 12 amino acids long. V lost 7 bases to trimming and J lost 3 bases, with 10 bases between them. CDR1 and CDR2 (germline): DFQATT, SNEGSKA (reference sequence). For the CDR3, the DNA is TGCAGTGTCCAGGGCAACTACAATGAGCAGTTCTTC. This gives the protein CSVQGNYNEQFF.

This clonotype was counted once. The junction does not match germline at one end; this may be a read error. The chain uses TRBV12-3 or TRBV12-4 and TRBJ1-4; possible D gene TRBD1, 5 bases. There are 13 residues in the CDR3. The CDR3 spells CASRGPVGERLFF. CDR3 bases: TGTGCCAGCAGGGGACCGGTCGGGGAAAGACTGTTTTTT.

The chain is built from TRBV29-1 and TRBJ1-2, with D tentatively TRBD1 (5 bases). Germline V gene lookup returns CDR1 SQVTM and CDR2 ANQGSEA. V was clipped by 4 bases and J by 6 bases, with 15 bases between them. This CDR3 region has 13 residues. The CDR3 reads CSVGRRMGDGYTF. In nucleotides, the CDR3 is TGCAGCGTTGGAAGGCGGATGGGGGATGGCTACACCTTC. Full variable domain (remainder filled in from reference TRBV29-1 and TRBJ1-2): SAVISQKPSRDICQRGTSLTIQCQVDSQVTMMFWYRQQPGQSLTLIATANQGSEATYESGFVIDKFPISRPNLTFSTLTVSNMSPEDSSIYLCSVGRRMGDGYTFGSGTRLTVV.

This sequence joins TRBV5-1 and TRBJ1-1; D is uncertain. Germline CDR1 and CDR2: SGHRS and YFSETQ. The CDR3 covers 15 residues. Trimming shortened V by 4 bases and J by 1 base, and 14 bases separated the two germline ends. CDR3 sequence reads: CASSPLLGGNTEAFF. The CDR3 coding sequence is TGCGCCAGCAGCCCCCTCCTGGGTGGGAACACTGAAGCTTTCTTT. The full variable domain, rest sourced from reference TRBV5-1 and TRBJ1-1, is KAGVTQTPRYLIKTRGQQVTLSCSPISGHRSVSWYQQTPGQGLQFLFEYFSETQRNKGNFPGRFSGRQFSNSRSEMNVSTLELGDSALYLCASSPLLGGNTEAFFGQGTRLTVV.